This T cell receptor (beta chain) was obtained from a study of T-cell reconstitution after alpha-beta-depleted transplantation in children. This clonotype was observed a few times. Preparation of the TCRbeta library involved a method that used unique molecular identifiers. TCRdb redid the calling of the PCR reads with MiXCR, one entry per CDR3 protein. The sample lists 550,000 to 800,000 distinct CDR3 sequences; around 14% were seen once. Per germline, CDR1 SGHVS and CDR2 FNYEAQ. This CDR3 is built from 17 residues. V lost 3 bases and J 1 base, leaving 15 bases between the germline ends. This chain uses TRBV7-6 with TRBJ1-4, with unresolved D. The material sequenced was PBMCs, taken before TCRalphabeta/CD19-depleted stem cell transplant. This sequence originates from a girl aged 2-9 years with congenital amegakaryocytic thrombocytopenia, due to receive a stem cell transplant. CDR3 bases: TGTGCCAGCAGCTTGCCCCGGGTTGGTGGAACTAATGAAAAACTGTTTTTT. Protein: CASSLPRVGGTNEKLFF.